These T cell receptor beta chains were read from a single sample in a study of CD8+CD57+ T cells in acquired aplastic anemia. Via MiXCR, TCRdb re-called the reads, giving one row per CDR3 protein. The table has over 150,000 distinct CDR3 sequences, over 55% seen once. What was sequenced was sorted CD4+, CD8+, or CD8+CD57+ T cells (not recorded which) from PBMCs. The source is a human donor with aplastic anemia. CDR3s include the opening cysteine and the closing phenylalanine or tryptophan. D genes are given only for firm matches. Not all rows give a size; the values are once, few, many and, for expanded clones, a class.

j_gene	abundance	v_gene	len	d_gene	CDR3aa	CDR3nt
TRBJ2-7	many	TRBV12-3/TRBV12-4	15	.	CASSSIGTGNYEQYF	TGTGCCAGCAGTTCTATAGGGACCGGTAACTACGAGCAGTACTTC
TRBJ2-1	few	TRBV7-9	15	.	CASSLVLVGVNEQFF	TGTGCCAGCAGCTTAGTGTTGGTCGGGGTCAATGAGCAGTTCTTC
TRBJ2-5	.	TRBV19	14	.	CATGTGQHQETQYF	TGTGCCACCGGAACCGGACAGCACCAAGAGACCCAGTACTTC
TRBJ1-1	.	TRBV24-1	13	.	CATRAPANTEAFF	TGTGCCACCAGAGCGCCAGCGAACACTGAAGCTTTCTTT
TRBJ2-7	.	TRBV20-1	14	TRBD1	CSARVRTGNYEQYF	TGCAGTGCTAGAGTCCGGACAGGGAACTACGAGCAGTACTTC
TRBJ2-3	.	TRBV4-3	17	TRBD1	CASSQGGTGGDLDTQYF	TGCGCCAGCAGCCAAGGAGGGACAGGGGGCGATTTGGATACGCAGTATTTT
TRBJ2-3	.	TRBV5-1	13	.	CASSARNTDTQYF	TGCGCCAGCAGCGCCAGGAACACAGATACGCAGTATTTT
TRBJ2-7	few	TRBV20-1	14	TRBD2	CSACGLAGTYEQYF	TGCAGTGCCTGCGGACTAGCGGGAACCTACGAGCAGTACTTC
TRBJ1-1	.	TRBV24-1	14	TRBD1	CATSDNRGMAEAFF	TGTGCCACCAGTGATAACAGGGGGATGGCTGAAGCTTTCTTT
TRBJ2-3	.	TRBV29-1	17	.	CSVEDPYVGLSTDTQYF	TGCAGCGTTGAAGATCCGTATGTTGGGCTGAGCACAGATACGCAGTATTTT
TRBJ2-7	.	TRBV9	14	.	CASSSGASIYEQYF	TGTGCCAGCAGCTCCGGAGCGTCCATCTACGAGCAGTACTTC
TRBJ2-1	.	TRBV15	16	.	CATSSPKETAYNEQFF	TGTGCCACCAGCAGTCCAAAGGAGACAGCATACAATGAGCAGTTCTTC
TRBJ1-2	.	TRBV7-2	14	.	CASSSSTANYGYTF	TGTGCCAGCAGCTCTTCGACAGCTAACTATGGCTACACCTTC
TRBJ1-1	.	TRBV14	13	.	CASRRAGGGEAFF	TGTGCCAGCAGGCGCGCGGGCGGGGGAGAAGCTTTCTTT
TRBJ2-5	.	TRBV19	16	TRBD1	CASSIPTGGVQETQYF	TGTGCCAGTAGTATCCCGACAGGGGGCGTCCAAGAGACCCAGTACTTC
TRBJ2-7	.	TRBV2	14	.	CASSRPTGPYEQYF	TGTGCCAGCAGTCGACCGACAGGTCCCTACGAGCAGTACTTC
TRBJ2-7	few	TRBV5-4	16	TRBD2	CASSSIASGSLHEQYF	TGTGCCAGCAGCTCCATCGCTAGCGGGAGTCTCCACGAGCAGTACTTC
TRBJ2-6	few	TRBV6-1	15	.	CASSERGSGANVLTF	TGTGCCAGTAGTGAAAGGGGATCTGGGGCCAACGTCCTGACTTTC
TRBJ1-3	.	TRBV28	14	.	CASTRGPKGSTIYF	TGTGCCAGCACCCGGGGCCCCAAGGGGAGCACCATATATTTT
TRBJ2-3	.	TRBV7-3	17	.	CASSEMQVSSGTDTQYF	TGTGCCAGCAGCGAAATGCAGGTTTCCTCTGGCACAGATACGCAGTATTTT
TRBJ2-7	.	TRBV7-9	14	.	CASSLAGAVYEQYF	TGTGCCAGCAGCTTAGCGGGCGCAGTGTACGAGCAGTACTTC
TRBJ2-3	once	TRBV7-8	15	.	CASNLPGLDTDTQYF	TGTGCCAGCAACCTACCGGGACTCGACACAGATACGCAGTATTTT
TRBJ2-2	.	TRBV20-1	14	TRBD2	CSARSGGYTGELFF	TGCAGTGCTAGGAGCGGGGGTTACACCGGGGAGCTGTTTTTT
TRBJ2-5	.	TRBV19	15	TRBD1	CASDPGQGAWETQYF	TGTGCCAGTGACCCGGGACAGGGGGCTTGGGAGACCCAGTACTTC
TRBJ2-7	once	TRBV29-1	14	TRBD2	CSVGSGRAWGEQYF	TGCAGCGTGGGAAGCGGGAGGGCCTGGGGCGAGCAGTACTTC
TRBJ2-7	.	TRBV12-3/TRBV12-4	19	.	CASGLEPEKQNPRWDEQYF	TGTGCTAGTGGTTTGGAACCGGAGAAACAGAACCCCCGATGGGACGAGCAGTACTTC
TRBJ2-3	.	TRBV2	15	TRBD2	CASSLAGGATDTQYF	TGTGCCAGCAGTCTAGCGGGGGGTGCAACAGATACGCAGTATTTT
TRBJ1-2	.	TRBV29-1	13	TRBD1	CSVEPTGLGGYTF	TGCAGCGTTGAACCGACAGGGCTGGGAGGTTACACCTTC
TRBJ1-4	few	TRBV10-2	13	.	CASSGTVNEKLFF	TGCGCCAGCAGTGGGACAGTTAATGAAAAACTGTTTTTT
TRBJ2-5	.	TRBV2	12	TRBD2	CASSGLVGTQYF	TGTGCCAGCAGCGGACTAGTTGGGACCCAGTACTTC
TRBJ2-2	.	TRBV10-3	13	.	CAISESYYGELFF	TGTGCCATCAGTGAGTCCTATTACGGGGAGCTGTTTTTT
TRBJ2-7	few	TRBV20-1	11	TRBD2	CSARGGSEQYF	TGCAGTGCTAGGGGCGGGAGCGAGCAGTACTTC
TRBJ1-4	.	TRBV14	15	TRBD1	CASSRTGASFEKLFF	TGTGCCAGCAGCCGGACAGGGGCATCGTTTGAAAAACTGTTTTTT
TRBJ2-7	.	TRBV7-2	13	TRBD1	CASSLTTGGEQYF	TGTGCCAGCAGCTTAACTACAGGGGGCGAGCAGTACTTC
TRBJ1-2	few	TRBV7-2	13	.	CASTRRDIYGYTF	TGTGCCAGCACAAGGCGGGATATCTATGGCTACACCTTC
TRBJ2-7	.	TRBV6-5	11	.	CASSDGYGQYF	TGTGCCAGCAGTGACGGATATGGGCAGTACTTC
TRBJ2-7	.	TRBV7-9	14	TRBD1	CASSRTTGAYEQYF	TGTGCCAGCAGCCGGACGACAGGGGCCTACGAGCAGTACTTC
TRBJ2-1	.	TRBV20-1	17	TRBD1	CSATSRVSGGGYNEQFF	TGCAGTGCCACCAGCAGAGTTTCAGGGGGCGGCTACAATGAGCAGTTCTTC
TRBJ2-7	.	TRBV5-6	15	TRBD1	CASSLLGQGGYEQYF	TGTGCCAGCAGCTTGCTCGGACAGGGCGGCTACGAGCAGTACTTC
TRBJ1-1	.	TRBV20-1	15	.	CSARGGEVRNTEAFF	TGCAGTGCTAGGGGGGGGGAGGTTAGGAACACTGAAGCTTTCTTT
TRBJ2-7	few	TRBV29-1	14	TRBD1	CSVGTGTAYYEQYF	TGCAGCGTTGGGACCGGGACAGCTTACTACGAGCAGTACTTC
TRBJ1-2	.	TRBV9	11	TRBD1	CASSVTGTGSF	TGTGCCAGCAGCGTAACCGGGACAGGTTCCTTC
TRBJ2-7	few	TRBV4-3	13	.	CASSQDGTREQYF	TGCGCCAGCAGCCAAGACGGGACGAGGGAGCAGTACTTC
TRBJ1-2	.	TRBV7-9	14	.	CASSPGDRPDGYTF	TGTGCCAGCAGCCCCGGCGACAGGCCAGATGGCTACACCTTC
TRBJ2-1	.	TRBV20-1	12	.	CGATPSNNEQFF	TGCGGTGCCACCCCCTCAAACAATGAGCAGTTCTTC
TRBJ2-2	many	TRBV6-4	15	TRBD1	CASGPGQEYTGELFF	TGTGCCAGCGGTCCGGGACAGGAATACACCGGGGAGCTGTTTTTT
TRBJ2-3	.	TRBV5-6	13	.	CASSLSSTDTQYF	TGTGCCAGCAGCTTATCGAGCACAGATACGCAGTATTTT
TRBJ2-7	.	TRBV9	14	.	CASSVGAVSYEQYF	TGTGCCAGCAGCGTAGGGGCGGTTTCCTACGAGCAGTACTTC
TRBJ1-3	.	TRBV5-4	16	.	CASSVLGGTSGNTIYF	TGTGCCAGCAGCGTTCTCGGTGGGACCTCTGGAAACACCATATATTTT